The 5 T cell receptor beta chains below were found in one sample sequenced in a study of shared clonotypes between healthy human individuals. Produced via immunoSEQ multiplex PCR; TCRdb's table is partial and in-frame only. The repertoire holds about 700,000 clones, just over 90% seen once, with nearly 25% in the top ten. In the naive CD8 group, cells lacked CD45RO and were positively selected for CCR7, so terminally differentiated effector memory CD45RA+ cells were left out. Sequenced: naive CD8+ T cells sorted from blood. These receptors were obtained from a man aged 30 to 45 in good health.

The genes are TRBV27 and TRBJ1-5; D gene uncertain. The V gene lost 2 bases and the J gene lost 7 bases, with 9 bases spanning the gap. The CDR3 loop spans 13 amino acids. Per the germline V gene, CDR1 is MNHEY and CDR2 is SMNVEV (reference sequence). The CDR3 nucleotides are TGTGCCAGCAGTTTAACGATAGAACAGCCCCAGCATTTT. Translating gives CASSLTIEQPQHF.

CDR3 protein: CASSLEGPWDNEQFF. The CDR3 DNA sequence: TGTGCCAGCAGCTTGGAAGGACCTTGGGACAATGAGCAGTTCTTC. The V gene is TRBV5-5, the J gene TRBJ2-1; no definite D call. The V end lost 0 bases, the J end lost 5 bases, and 12 bases lay between the germline ends. Germline V gene lookup returns CDR1 SGHKS and CDR2 YYEKEE (reference sequence). The length of the CDR3 is 15 residues. Full variable domain (missing parts from reference TRBV5-5 and TRBJ2-1): DAGVTQSPTHLIKTRGQQVTLRCSPISGHKSVSWYQQVLGQGPQFIFQYYEKEERGRGNFPDRFSARQFPNYSSELNVNALLLGDSALYLCASSLEGPWDNEQFFGPGTRLTVL.

The V gene is TRBV28, the J gene TRBJ2-5, with D possibly matching TRBD1 (6 bases). CDR1 and CDR2 from the germline V gene are MDHEN and SYDVKM. Trimming removed 6 bases at V and 12 bases at J, with 23 bases between. The CDR3 is 14 amino acids. DNA for the CDR3: TGTGCCAGCAGGCGTATAGGACAGTGGGAGTTGGAGTACTTC. Protein product: CASRRIGQWELEYF.

The chain is built from TRBV11-2 and TRBJ1-2; D is perhaps TRBD1 (5 bases). CDR1 and CDR2 (germline): SGHAT, FQNNGV. The V gene lost 4 bases and the J gene lost 4 bases, with 16 bases spanning the gap. This CDR3 region has 15 residues. The DNA of the CDR3 is TGTGCCAGCAGCTCCTCGGGGCTGGACATCTATGGCTACACCTTC. Protein sequence: CASSSSGLDIYGYTF.

This chain links TRBV7-8 with TRBJ2-7; a weak D match, TRBD1 (6 bases). There are 14 residues in the CDR3. Germline-derived CDR1 and CDR2 are SGHVS and FQNEAQ. The ends were cut back, 4 bases at V and 4 bases at J, with 14 bases in the middle. CDR3 sequence: CASSSPYRVYEQYF. CDR3 bases: TGTGCCAGCAGCTCCCCCTACAGGGTTTACGAGCAGTACTTC.